This entry concerns a single T cell receptor beta chain. The entry originates in a study of blood T cell repertoires in COVID-19. CDR3 length equals 15 residues. Trimming took off 3 bases at V and 4 bases at J, with 18 bases between the two ends. CDR1 is SQVTM, CDR2 ANQGSEA, per germline. The table came from immunoSEQ multiplex PCR; TCRdb's copy has only in-frame clones and leaves some out. Seen here are a few hundred thousand clones, more than 70% observed once, and the top ten hold approximately 8.1%. The sequencing input was peripheral blood. The V call is TRBV29-1, the J call TRBJ1-2, with D possibly matching TRBD1 (5 bases). The receptor comes from a woman between 50 and 59 years old who had recovered from COVID-19. CDR3 sequence: CSVDGTPGGSYGYTF. The CDR3 coding sequence is TGCAGCGTTGATGGGACCCCTGGAGGGAGCTATGGCTACACCTTC.